A single sample is the source of the 32 T cell receptor beta chains below, sequenced in a study of blood T cell repertoires in COVID-19. This table comes from immunoSEQ multiplex PCR, and its TCRdb copy is limited to in-frame clones, with some not included. The sample yields tens of thousands of clones, around 79% seen once. The sample consisted of peripheral blood. Receptors were obtained from a man aged 55 to 70 with active or convalescent COVID-19.

This clone was recorded a few times. The rearrangement uses TRBV19 and TRBJ1-1, with 10 bases fitting TRBD1. V shed 4 bases and J 1 base; nucleotides not matched to a gene: 6. This CDR3 has 16 amino acids. Per germline, CDR1 LNHDA and CDR2 SQIVND (reference sequence). Written as DNA, the CDR3 is TGTGCCAGTAGTACTTTCCGGGACAGGGGGAACACTGAAGCTTTCTTT. Translating it yields CASSTFRDRGNTEAFF.

This clone was seen a handful of times. This sequence joins TRBV4-1 and TRBJ1-4; 8 bases are shared with TRBD1. Germline CDR1 and CDR2: MGHRA and YSYEKL. This CDR3 region has 15 residues. V dropped 4 bases and J dropped 6; count of bases not matched to a gene: 7. DNA for the CDR3: TGCGCCAGCAGCCCCCGGACAGGGTCGGATGAAAAACTGTTTTTT. The encoded protein is CASSPRTGSDEKLFF.

The chain links TRBV4-3 to TRBJ2-7; 11 nucleotides agree with TRBD2. The CDR3 loop spans 16 amino acids. Trimming cost V 0 bases and J 3 bases; bases outside gene matches: 4. Per germline, CDR1 LGHNA and CDR2 YSLEER. Written as DNA, the CDR3 is TGCGCCAGCAGCCAAGATGGGACTAGCGGTTACTACGAGCAGTACTTC. This translates into CASSQDGTSGYYEQYF.

The V call is TRBV6-5, the J call TRBJ2-5; D possibly corresponds to TRBD2 (6 bases). The CDR3 length is 15 residues. The V and J ends lost 5 bases and 1 base respectively, with 14 bases between them. Germline V gene data show CDR1 as MNHEY and CDR2 as SVGAGI. CDR3 in DNA: TGTGCCAGCAGTATCCGCTGGGGAGGCCAAGAGACCCAGTACTTC. Protein product: CASSIRWGGQETQYF.

The chain couples TRBV11-2 to TRBJ2-3, with 8 bases matching TRBD2. This CDR3 has 12 amino acids. V was pared by 5 bases and J by 8 bases, with 3 bases of the junction left unmatched. CDR1 is SGHAT, CDR2 FQNNGV, per germline. CDR3 in DNA: TGTGCCAGCAGCGGTAGCGGGGCTACGCAGTATTTT. Translating it yields CASSGSGATQYF. Full variable domain (rest looked up from reference TRBV11-2 and TRBJ2-3): EAGVAQSPRYKIIEKRQSVAFWCNPISGHATLYWYQQILGQGPKLLIQFQNNGVVDDSQLPKDRFSAERLKGVDSTLKIQPAKLEDSAVYLCASSGSGATQYFGPGTRLTVL.

The CDR3: CASSHRHEYGAFF. DNA for the CDR3: TGTGCCAGCAGCCACAGACATGAGTATGGAGCTTTCTTT. The V and J genes are TRBV4-2 and TRBJ1-1, with D unclear. There are 13 residues in the CDR3. Trimming pared 3 bases from V and 10 bases from J, leaving 15 bases between. From germline, CDR1 is LGHNA and CDR2 YNFKEQ.

This chain links TRBV5-1 with TRBJ1-4; D perhaps matches TRBD1 (6 bases). Trimming left V 4 bases short and J 14 bases short, with 18 bases between. Germline V lookup: CDR1 SGHRS, CDR2 YFSETQ. The CDR3 spans 13 residues. This chain's CDR3 is CASSANRGQGLFF. CDR3 DNA: TGCGCCAGCAGCGCCAACCGGGGACAAGGGCTGTTTTTT.

CDR3 bases: TGTGCCAGCAGCCATGGGGGGACTGAAGCTTTCTTT. Translating gives CASSHGGTEAFF. This chain uses TRBV3-1 (or the pseudogene TRBV3-2) with TRBJ1-1; D might be TRBD1 (5 bases). The CDR3 totals 12 residues. V was trimmed by 3 bases and J by 5 bases, leaving 7 bases between them. The germline V gene encodes CDR1 LGHDT and CDR2 YNNKEL (reference sequence).

The chain joins TRBV12-3 or TRBV12-4 to TRBJ1-1; 7 nucleotides line up with TRBD1. This CDR3 comprises 13 residues. The V gene end was trimmed by 2 bases and the J gene end by 10 bases; junction bases not matched to a gene: 7. The CDR3 protein is CASSLHDRVRAFF. The CDR3 bases are TGTGCCAGCAGTTTACATGACAGGGTAAGAGCTTTCTTT.

V usage is TRBV24-1 and J usage is TRBJ1-1, with TRBD1 as a possible D gene (6 bases). Germline loops: CDR1 KGHDR, CDR2 SFDVKD. V shed 4 bases and J shed 1 base, with 9 bases lying between them. The CDR3 is made up of 14 amino acids. The CDR3 DNA reads as TGTGCCACCAGTGAGTCGACAGGGAACACTGAAGCTTTCTTT. This translates into CATSESTGNTEAFF.

The chain has TRBV19 and TRBJ2-7, with 7 bases fitting TRBD1. The CDR3 consists of 15 residues. Losses at the gene ends were 5 bases for V and 10 bases for J; bases not matched to a gene: 17. Germline V lookup: CDR1 LNHDA, CDR2 SQIVND (reference sequence). Written as DNA, the CDR3 is TGTGCCAGTAGTGCGACAGGGCCCGTCCCCATCCACCAGTACTTC. Translating gives CASSATGPVPIHQYF. Combining the CDR3 with reference TRBV19 and TRBJ2-7 gives the whole variable domain DGGITQSPKYLFRKEGQNVTLSCEQNLNHDAMYWYRQDPGQGLRLIYYSQIVNDFQKGDIAEGYSVSREKKESFPLTVTSAQKNPTAFYLCASSATGPVPIHQYFGPGTRLTVT.

DNA for the CDR3: TGTGCCAGCAGCGTGAGTTCCACCGGGGAGCTGTTTTTT. This translates into CASSVSSTGELFF. The chain uses TRBV9 and TRBJ2-2; the D is unclear. The CDR3 has 13 residues. The germline V and J ends were trimmed by 2 bases and 4 bases, with 6 bases remaining between them. Germline V gene data show CDR1 as SGDLS and CDR2 as YYNGEE.

The CDR3 DNA reads TGTGCCAGTAGTAGAGAGGGTAACAGGGATAATCAGCCCCAGCATTTT. Translated: CASSREGNRDNQPQHF. The chain joins TRBV19 to TRBJ1-5, with D perhaps matching TRBD1 (6 bases). Germline CDR1 and CDR2: LNHDA and SQIVND (reference sequence). CDR3 size: 16 residues. The germline V and J ends were trimmed by 4 bases and 4 bases, with 17 bases remaining between them. Using reference TRBV19 and TRBJ1-5 for the parts outside the CDR3, the full variable domain is DGGITQSPKYLFRKEGQNVTLSCEQNLNHDAMYWYRQDPGQGLRLIYYSQIVNDFQKGDIAEGYSVSREKKESFPLTVTSAQKNPTAFYLCASSREGNRDNQPQHFGDGTRLSIL.

The rearrangement uses TRBV4-1 and TRBJ1-1; 7 nucleotides align to TRBD1. The ends lost 7 bases at V and 1 base at J; junction bases unmatched: 6. The CDR3 is 14 amino acids. CDR1 and CDR2 from the germline V gene are MGHRA and YSYEKL. The CDR3 protein is CASTRDRRNTEAFF. The CDR3 DNA follows: TGCGCCAGCACTCGGGACAGACGGAACACTGAAGCTTTCTTT.

The rearrangement joins TRBV7-8 to TRBJ1-5; tentative D call: TRBD1 (5 bases). V lost 5 bases to trimming and J lost 7 bases, with 18 bases between them. CDR1 is SGHVS, CDR2 FQNEAQ, per germline. CDR3 length: 15 amino acids. CDR3 sequence: CASSPRTVGGQPQHF. CDR3 coding DNA: TGTGCCAGCAGCCCCCGGACGGTCGGGGGGCAGCCCCAGCATTTT.

The rearrangement links TRBV6-5 to TRBJ2-7; perhaps TRBD1 as D (6 bases). Looked up from germline, CDR1 is MNHEY and CDR2 is SVGAGI. The length of the CDR3 is 13 residues. The V gene lost 6 bases and the J gene lost 2 bases, with 11 bases spanning the gap. The CDR3 sequence is CASRMTGAYEQYF. In nucleotides, the CDR3 is TGTGCCAGCAGGATGACAGGAGCCTACGAGCAGTACTTC.

DNA for the CDR3: TGTGCCAGCAGCTTAAGCGGGACTGGAGAAGGCGAGACCCAGTACTTC. Translation gives CASSLSGTGEGETQYF. J is TRBJ2-5 and V is TRBV7-3, with TRBD2 as a possible D gene (6 bases). The V gene's germline CDR1 is SGHTA and CDR2 FQGTGA. V was trimmed by 1 base and J by 5 bases, leaving 17 bases between them. CDR3 length: 16 residues.

The chain joins TRBV5-1 to TRBJ2-3, with TRBD1 as a possible D gene (6 bases). Germline values: CDR1 SGHRS, CDR2 YFSETQ. Trimming removed 0 bases from V and 5 bases from J, with 16 bases in between. The CDR3 length is 16 residues. As DNA, the CDR3 is TGCGCCAGCAGCTTGGATGGGGGCACGGGACAAGATACGCAGTATTTT. Protein sequence: CASSLDGGTGQDTQYF.

The chain has TRBV5-1 and TRBJ1-1, with D tentatively TRBD1 (5 bases). Germline V gene sequence: CDR1 SGHRS, CDR2 YFSETQ. The V gene lost 4 bases and the J gene lost 6 bases, with 19 bases spanning the gap. This CDR3 is built from 15 residues. CDR3: CASSLGTQGMSEAFF. The CDR3 coding sequence is TGCGCCAGCAGCCTGGGGACGCAGGGAATGTCTGAAGCTTTCTTT.

The V gene is TRBV19, the J gene TRBJ1-5; 8 bases align to TRBD1. CDR1 is LNHDA and CDR2 is SQIVND in the germline V gene (reference sequence). The CDR3 extends over 15 amino acids. With 6 bases clipped from V and 3 bases from J, the junction kept 7 bases outside the gene matches. In DNA, the CDR3 is TGTGCCAGTAGGCCCCGGACAGGGCTCAATCAGCCCCAGCATTTT. This codes for CASRPRTGLNQPQHF.

This chain uses TRBV5-4 with TRBJ1-1; D is ambiguous. Per the germline V gene, CDR1 is SGHNT and CDR2 is YYREEE (reference sequence). This CDR3 region has 14 residues. V gave up 1 base and J gave up 3 bases, with 10 bases separating them. Here the CDR3 reads CASSLMRDDTEAFF. CDR3 nucleotides: TGTGCCAGCAGCTTGATGAGGGATGACACTGAAGCTTTCTTT.

The rearrangement links TRBV7-9 to TRBJ2-3; possible D gene TRBD1, 6 bases. CDR3 length equals 12 residues. Per the germline V gene, CDR1 is SEHNR and CDR2 is FQNEAQ (reference sequence). The germline V and J ends were trimmed by 6 bases and 2 bases, with 6 bases remaining between them. The DNA of the CDR3 is TGTGCCAGCAGGGGGGCCACAGATACGCAGTATTTT. It codes for CASRGATDTQYF.

CDR3 nucleotide sequence: TGTGCCAGCAGCCAAGAAACGGGCAGGGGGTTTGGAGAGCCTGGAAACACCATATATTTT. Translated, it gives CASSQETGRGFGEPGNTIYF. The genes are TRBV4-2 and TRBJ1-3, with 7 bases identical to TRBD1. Unmatched junction bases numbered 16, after V lost 0 bases and J lost 2 bases. Germline CDR1 is LGHNA and CDR2 is YNFKEQ. CDR3 size: 20 residues.

The chain carries TRBV29-1 and TRBJ2-7; a weak D match, TRBD2 (6 bases). V was clipped by 4 bases and J by 7 bases, with 17 bases between them. This CDR3 has 13 amino acids. The germline V gene has CDR1 SQVTM and CDR2 ANQGSEA. CDR3 sequence reads: CSVVGDSKLEQYF. Written as DNA, the CDR3 is TGCAGCGTTGTGGGGGACTCTAAATTAGAGCAGTACTTC.

This clone was observed a single time. The rearrangement uses TRBV2 and TRBJ1-1; the match to TRBD1 covers 7 bases. Germline V gene data show CDR1 as SNHLY and CDR2 as FYNNEI. V was clipped by 6 bases and J by 3 bases; unmatched bases: 7. The CDR3 contains 14 residues. The CDR3: CASRIQGSYTEAFF. CDR3 coding DNA: TGTGCCAGCAGGATACAGGGGAGCTACACTGAAGCTTTCTTT.

In its sample, this clone was seen a few times. The V call is TRBV2, the J call TRBJ2-5, with TRBD2 as a possible D gene (5 bases). CDR1 SNHLY and CDR2 FYNNEI come from the germline V gene. V lost 7 bases and J lost 7, with 13 bases in between. The CDR3 loop spans 12 amino acids. The CDR3 nucleotides read TGTGCCAGCACTGGAGTAGGAGGGACCCAGTACTTC. Its translation is CASTGVGGTQYF.

The chain employs TRBV7-9 and TRBJ1-1; possibly TRBD1 for D (6 bases). Trimming stripped 4 bases from V and 1 base from J, with 13 bases between. This CDR3 region has 15 residues. Germline CDR1 is SEHNR and CDR2 is FQNEAQ (reference sequence). The CDR3 reads CASSSPGQRNTEAFF. CDR3 coding DNA: TGTGCCAGCAGCTCCCCCGGACAGAGGAACACTGAAGCTTTCTTT.

J is TRBJ2-1 and V is TRBV7-2; D uncertain. This CDR3 spans 13 amino acids. Trimming left V 3 bases short and J 9 bases short, with 12 bases between. From germline, CDR1 is SGHTA and CDR2 FQGNSA. CDR3 amino acids: CASSFNLSGEQFF. CDR3 coding DNA: TGTGCCAGCAGCTTTAACTTGTCCGGTGAGCAGTTCTTC.

This chain links TRBV5-1 with TRBJ2-2, with D uncertain. Germline assignment: CDR1 SGHRS and CDR2 YFSETQ. Trimming stripped 0 bases from V and 1 base from J, with 4 bases between. The CDR3 extends over 14 amino acids. The DNA of the CDR3 is TGCGCCAGCAGCTTGGTTCTGAACACCGGGGAGCTGTTTTTT. Protein: CASSLVLNTGELFF. Full variable domain (outside the CDR3, taken from reference TRBV5-1 and TRBJ2-2): KAGVTQTPRYLIKTRGQQVTLSCSPISGHRSVSWYQQTPGQGLQFLFEYFSETQRNKGNFPGRFSGRQFSNSRSEMNVSTLELGDSALYLCASSLVLNTGELFFGEGSRLTVL.

This chain connects TRBV3-1 (or the pseudogene TRBV3-2) to TRBJ1-2, with a tentative D call TRBD1 (5 bases). Per germline, CDR1 LGHDT and CDR2 YNNKEL (reference sequence). Trimming removed 1 base at V and 1 base at J, with 13 bases between. The CDR3 sequence is 16 residues long. Here the CDR3 DNA reads TGTGCCAGCAGCCAAGGACCCGGGACTCTTAACTATGGCTACACCTTC. This encodes CASSQGPGTLNYGYTF.

This clone was observed once. V gene TRBV18 combines with J gene TRBJ2-5; the match to TRBD2 covers 8 bases. V dropped 6 bases and J dropped 3; count of bases not matched to a gene: 3. Germline V gene sequence: CDR1 KGHSH, CDR2 LQKENI. The CDR3 covers 13 residues. CDR3 protein: CASSTGGEETQYF. The CDR3, as DNA: TGTGCCAGCTCCACCGGGGGGGAAGAGACCCAGTACTTC. The entire variable domain, with the rest obtained from reference TRBV18 and TRBJ2-5, is as follows: NAGVMQNPRHLVRRRGQEARLRCSPMKGHSHVYWYRQLPEEGLKFMVYLQKENIIDESGMPKERFSAEFPKEGPSILRIQQVVRGDSAAYFCASSTGGEETQYFGPGTRLLVL.

The rearrangement links TRBV11-2 to TRBJ1-3; TRBD1 is a possible D gene (6 bases). Germline CDR1 reads SGHAT; CDR2 reads FQNNGV. This CDR3 is 15 amino acids long. Trimming pared 5 bases from V and 1 base from J, leaving 12 bases between. The CDR3 DNA sequence: TGTGCCAGCAGCGCTACGACAGGTTCTGGAAACACCATATATTTT. It is translated as CASSATTGSGNTIYF.